This is a list of T cell receptor beta chains from one sample in a study of shared clonotypes between healthy human individuals. Method: immunoSEQ multiplex PCR; TCRdb's copy keeps in-frame clones and lacks some. The sample has more than 2,000,000 clones, around 90% seen once. The sequencing sample was made of naive CD4+ T cells sorted from blood. Receptors originate from a man between 18 and 29 years old in good health. Both conserved end residues are part of each CDR3. D genes are given only for firm matches. A clone size is listed for some rows: how often the clone was seen (once, few, many), or a class if it is expanded.

abundance: once
d_gene: TRBD1
j_gene: TRBJ1-2
v_gene: TRBV5-1
CDR3nt: TGCGCCAGTAGCACGGGACAGGAGAACTATGGCTACACCTTC
CDR3aa: CASSTGQENYGYTF

abundance: NA
d_gene: TRBD1
j_gene: TRBJ1-3
v_gene: TRBV5-8
CDR3nt: TGTGCCAGCAGCTTGTTTATGACAGGGGGATTAGTTAACTCTGGAAACACCATATATTTT
CDR3aa: CASSLFMTGGLVNSGNTIYF

abundance: NA
d_gene: NA
j_gene: TRBJ1-5
v_gene: TRBV28
CDR3nt: TGTGCCAGCGGTGGGACGAGGGGCAATCAGCCCCAGCATTTT
CDR3aa: CASGGTRGNQPQHF

abundance: NA
d_gene: NA
j_gene: TRBJ2-2
v_gene: TRBV11-2
CDR3nt: TGTGCCAGCAGCTTAGATGGGATTGGGACCGGGGAGCTGTTTTTT
CDR3aa: CASSLDGIGTGELFF

abundance: few
d_gene: TRBD1
j_gene: TRBJ1-1
v_gene: TRBV30
CDR3nt: TGTGCCTGGACCAGGGGGGCGAGGAACACTGAAGCTTTCTTT
CDR3aa: CAWTRGARNTEAFF

abundance: NA
d_gene: NA
j_gene: TRBJ1-6
v_gene: TRBV6-5
CDR3nt: TGTGCCAGCAGCACGGGACGAGTCAATTCACCCCTCCACTTT
CDR3aa: CASSTGRVNSPLHF

abundance: NA
d_gene: NA
j_gene: TRBJ2-1
v_gene: TRBV5-4
CDR3nt: TGTGCCAGCAGCCCCCAGGGAGCAGCAGGGAATGAGCAGTTCTTC
CDR3aa: CASSPQGAAGNEQFF

abundance: NA
d_gene: NA
j_gene: TRBJ2-7
v_gene: TRBV7-3
CDR3nt: TGTGCCAGCAGCACCCGACAGAGCTACGAGCAGTACTTC
CDR3aa: CASSTRQSYEQYF

abundance: NA
d_gene: TRBD2
j_gene: TRBJ2-1
v_gene: TRBV2
CDR3nt: TGTGCCAGCAGTCCCCAGAGTAGCGGGGGGCGCAATGAGCAGTTCTTC
CDR3aa: CASSPQSSGGRNEQFF

abundance: NA
d_gene: TRBD2
j_gene: TRBJ2-1
v_gene: TRBV18
CDR3nt: TGTGCCAGCTCACCACCTAATCTAGCGGGAGGGACGAATGAGCAGTTCTTC
CDR3aa: CASSPPNLAGGTNEQFF

abundance: NA
d_gene: NA
j_gene: TRBJ1-6
v_gene: TRBV2
CDR3nt: TGTGCCAGCAGTCCGAGGTCCCCCTATAATTCACCCCTCCACTTT
CDR3aa: CASSPRSPYNSPLHF

abundance: NA
d_gene: TRBD1
j_gene: TRBJ2-7
v_gene: TRBV5-8
CDR3nt: TGTGCCAGCAGCCGGGACAGGGCGAACTACGAGCAGTACTTC
CDR3aa: CASSRDRANYEQYF

abundance: few
d_gene: NA
j_gene: TRBJ1-3
v_gene: TRBV30
CDR3nt: TGTGCCTGGAACAGTTACTCTGGAAACACCATATATTTT
CDR3aa: CAWNSYSGNTIYF

abundance: NA
d_gene: NA
j_gene: TRBJ2-3
v_gene: TRBV5-5
CDR3nt: TGTGCCAGCAGCCAACAGGTCAGCACAGATACGCAGTATTTT
CDR3aa: CASSQQVSTDTQYF

abundance: NA
d_gene: TRBD2
j_gene: TRBJ2-3
v_gene: TRBV4-1
CDR3nt: TGCGCCAGCAGCCAAGAATTGGGTCTAGCGGGAGGGGCCGATACGCAGTATTTT
CDR3aa: CASSQELGLAGGADTQYF

abundance: NA
d_gene: TRBD2
j_gene: TRBJ2-7
v_gene: TRBV19
CDR3nt: TGTGCCAGTAGTTCCAGCGGGGCGGGACTTTACGAGCAGTACTTC
CDR3aa: CASSSSGAGLYEQYF

abundance: NA
d_gene: NA
j_gene: TRBJ1-1
v_gene: TRBV28
CDR3nt: TGTGCCAGCAGTTTAACGGGGGCGGAAGCTTTCTTT
CDR3aa: CASSLTGAEAFF

abundance: NA
d_gene: TRBD2
j_gene: TRBJ2-7
v_gene: TRBV6-5
CDR3nt: TGTGCCAGCAGTTACTCGACTAGCTCCTACGAGCAGTGCTTC
CDR3aa: CASSYSTSSYEQCF

abundance: NA
d_gene: TRBD2
j_gene: TRBJ2-1
v_gene: TRBV18
CDR3nt: TGTGCCAGCTCACCACCGGGGACTAGCGGCTACAATGAGCAGTTCTTC
CDR3aa: CASSPPGTSGYNEQFF

abundance: NA
d_gene: NA
j_gene: TRBJ2-5
v_gene: TRBV6-4
CDR3nt: TGTGCCCCCAAGCTCTCGCCGGACTACTCGGAAGAGACCCAGTACTTC
CDR3aa: CAPKLSPDYSEETQYF

abundance: once
d_gene: NA
j_gene: TRBJ2-7
v_gene: TRBV5-6
CDR3nt: TGTGCCAGCAGCCTGAGAGGGATGGGCGAGCAGTACTTC
CDR3aa: CASSLRGMGEQYF

abundance: NA
d_gene: TRBD2
j_gene: TRBJ2-4
v_gene: TRBV4-3
CDR3nt: TGCGCCAGCAGCCAAGGACCTGAGCTAGCGGGAGCTGAAGACATTCAGTACTTC
CDR3aa: CASSQGPELAGAEDIQYF

abundance: NA
d_gene: NA
j_gene: TRBJ2-5
v_gene: TRBV11-2
CDR3nt: TGTGCCAGCAGTTCGACAGCGACAGAGACCCAGTACTTC
CDR3aa: CASSSTATETQYF

abundance: few
d_gene: TRBD1
j_gene: TRBJ1-2
v_gene: TRBV5-1
CDR3nt: TGCGCCAGCTCCAGGGGACAGGGGAGTGGCTACACCTTC
CDR3aa: CASSRGQGSGYTF

abundance: NA
d_gene: NA
j_gene: TRBJ2-1
v_gene: TRBV23-1
CDR3nt: TGCGCCAGCAGCTTATACAATGAGCAGTTCTTC
CDR3aa: CASSLYNEQFF

abundance: few
d_gene: TRBD1
j_gene: TRBJ1-2
v_gene: TRBV13
CDR3nt: TGTGCCAGCAGCCGAACAGGGGGGAGCTATGGCTACACCTTC
CDR3aa: CASSRTGGSYGYTF

abundance: NA
d_gene: TRBD1
j_gene: TRBJ1-6
v_gene: TRBV5-5
CDR3nt: TGTGCCAGCAGCTTGTTCGAAAACAGGGGGACCCTCCACTTT
CDR3aa: CASSLFENRGTLHF

abundance: NA
d_gene: TRBD1
j_gene: TRBJ2-6
v_gene: TRBV10-3
CDR3nt: TGTGCCATCAGTGAACAGGGGAACCCCTCTGGGGCCAACGTCCTGACTTTC
CDR3aa: CAISEQGNPSGANVLTF

abundance: NA
d_gene: NA
j_gene: TRBJ1-2
v_gene: TRBV19
CDR3nt: TGTGCCAGTAGTATAGGGGCGGAACTCGATGGCTACACCTTC
CDR3aa: CASSIGAELDGYTF

abundance: NA
d_gene: NA
j_gene: TRBJ1-1
v_gene: TRBV18
CDR3nt: TGTGCCAGCTCATTAGTCCTAATGGAGAGCACTGAAGCTTTCTTT
CDR3aa: CASSLVLMESTEAFF

abundance: NA
d_gene: NA
j_gene: TRBJ1-4
v_gene: TRBV19
CDR3nt: TGTGCCAGTAGCATAGGAGGGATAATGGATGAAAAACTGTTTTTT
CDR3aa: CASSIGGIMDEKLFF

abundance: NA
d_gene: TRBD2
j_gene: TRBJ2-3
v_gene: TRBV5-6
CDR3nt: TGTGCCAGCAGCTTTAGCGGGAGGGTCACAGATACGCAGTATTTT
CDR3aa: CASSFSGRVTDTQYF

abundance: NA
d_gene: NA
j_gene: TRBJ2-1
v_gene: TRBV11-2
CDR3nt: TGTGCCAGCAGTCGGTCGCGGTCCTCCTACAATGAGCAGTTCTTC
CDR3aa: CASSRSRSSYNEQFF

abundance: NA
d_gene: NA
j_gene: TRBJ2-3
v_gene: TRBV7-9
CDR3nt: TGTGCCAGCAGCTTGGGGACTTCCACAGATACGCAGTATTTT
CDR3aa: CASSLGTSTDTQYF

abundance: NA
d_gene: NA
j_gene: TRBJ2-7
v_gene: TRBV7-2
CDR3nt: TGTGCCAGCAGCTTACTGCCGGGCAACTACGAGCAGTACTTC
CDR3aa: CASSLLPGNYEQYF

abundance: NA
d_gene: TRBD1
j_gene: TRBJ2-5
v_gene: TRBV30
CDR3nt: TGTGCCTGGAGCAGGGGGTTCCAAGAGACCCAGTACTTC
CDR3aa: CAWSRGFQETQYF

abundance: few
d_gene: NA
j_gene: TRBJ1-2
v_gene: TRBV9
CDR3nt: TGTGCCAGCAGCGTCCCTCCCACAGGGGGCTACACCTTC
CDR3aa: CASSVPPTGGYTF

abundance: NA
d_gene: NA
j_gene: TRBJ2-3
v_gene: TRBV6-6
CDR3nt: TGTGCCAGCAGCCTAAACCTGCTAGATACGCAGTATTTT
CDR3aa: CASSLNLLDTQYF

abundance: NA
d_gene: NA
j_gene: TRBJ1-4
v_gene: TRBV5-1
CDR3nt: TGCGCCAGCAGCTGGGCAACTAATGAAAAACTGTTTTTT
CDR3aa: CASSWATNEKLFF

abundance: NA
d_gene: NA
j_gene: TRBJ1-3
v_gene: TRBV5-1
CDR3nt: TGCGCCAGCAGCTTGTCGCCGGGTGCTGGAAACACCATATATTTT
CDR3aa: CASSLSPGAGNTIYF

abundance: NA
d_gene: NA
j_gene: TRBJ2-7
v_gene: TRBV5-4
CDR3nt: TGTGCCAGCAGCTTTGACGGGAACTACGAGCAGTACTTC
CDR3aa: CASSFDGNYEQYF

abundance: NA
d_gene: NA
j_gene: TRBJ1-1
v_gene: TRBV10-2
CDR3nt: TGCGCCAGCAGTGAGCAGCTCACTCTGAACACTGAAGCTTTCTTT
CDR3aa: CASSEQLTLNTEAFF

abundance: NA
d_gene: TRBD2
j_gene: TRBJ2-2
v_gene: TRBV30
CDR3nt: TGTGCCTGGAGTACTAGCGGGAGCGTCGGGGAGCTGTTTTTT
CDR3aa: CAWSTSGSVGELFF

abundance: NA
d_gene: NA
j_gene: TRBJ2-2
v_gene: TRBV9
CDR3nt: TGTGCCAGCAGCGGGCGGGTTCGGGGGAGCACCGGGGAGCTGTTTTTT
CDR3aa: CASSGRVRGSTGELFF

abundance: NA
d_gene: NA
j_gene: TRBJ2-1
v_gene: TRBV9
CDR3nt: TGTGCCAGCAGCCCTCGGGGGAGTAGCGGCCCCTACAATGAGCAGTTCTTC
CDR3aa: CASSPRGSSGPYNEQFF

abundance: NA
d_gene: TRBD2
j_gene: TRBJ2-1
v_gene: TRBV11-2
CDR3nt: TGTGCCAGCAGCTCCGTAGCGGGAACCTACAATGAGCAGTTCTTC
CDR3aa: CASSSVAGTYNEQFF

abundance: NA
d_gene: NA
j_gene: TRBJ2-7
v_gene: TRBV30
CDR3nt: TGTGCCTGGAGTAGGGGCGGGGTGGTCTACGAGCAGTACTTC
CDR3aa: CAWSRGGVVYEQYF

abundance: few
d_gene: NA
j_gene: TRBJ1-6
v_gene: TRBV6-5
CDR3nt: TGTGCCAGCCGGCCACAGACGAATTCACCCCTCCACTTT
CDR3aa: CASRPQTNSPLHF

abundance: NA
d_gene: TRBD1
j_gene: TRBJ2-7
v_gene: TRBV2
CDR3nt: TGTGCCAGCAGTGGGCGGACAGGGTCGTTCGAGCAGTACTTC
CDR3aa: CASSGRTGSFEQYF

abundance: once
d_gene: TRBD1
j_gene: TRBJ2-3
v_gene: TRBV5-1
CDR3nt: TGCGCCAGCAGCTTGACAGGGGCGAGCACAGATACGCAGTATTTT
CDR3aa: CASSLTGASTDTQYF

abundance: NA
d_gene: NA
j_gene: TRBJ1-1
v_gene: TRBV11-2
CDR3nt: TGTGCCAGCAGCTTAGCGGGGGCGGACACTGAAGCTTTCTTT
CDR3aa: CASSLAGADTEAFF

abundance: NA
d_gene: NA
j_gene: TRBJ1-3
v_gene: TRBV28
CDR3nt: TGTGCCAGCAGTTTATTAGGCAGGGGAACTGGAAACACCATATATTTT
CDR3aa: CASSLLGRGTGNTIYF